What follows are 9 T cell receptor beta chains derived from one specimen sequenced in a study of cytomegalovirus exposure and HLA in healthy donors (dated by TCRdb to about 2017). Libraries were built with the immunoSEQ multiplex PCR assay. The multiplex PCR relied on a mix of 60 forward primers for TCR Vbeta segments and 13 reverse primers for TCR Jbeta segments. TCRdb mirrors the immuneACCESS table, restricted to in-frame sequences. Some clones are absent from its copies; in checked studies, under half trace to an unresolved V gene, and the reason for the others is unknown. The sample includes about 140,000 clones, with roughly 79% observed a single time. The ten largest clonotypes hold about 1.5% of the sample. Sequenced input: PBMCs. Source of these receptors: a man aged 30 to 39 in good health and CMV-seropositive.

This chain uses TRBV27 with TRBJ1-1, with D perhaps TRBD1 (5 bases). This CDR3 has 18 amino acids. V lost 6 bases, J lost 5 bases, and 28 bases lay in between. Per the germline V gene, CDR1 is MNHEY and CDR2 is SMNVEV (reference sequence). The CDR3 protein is CASRNYGVGSGGRTEAFF. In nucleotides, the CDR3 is TGTGCCAGCAGAAATTACGGGGTCGGGTCGGGGGGTCGAACTGAAGCTTTCTTT.

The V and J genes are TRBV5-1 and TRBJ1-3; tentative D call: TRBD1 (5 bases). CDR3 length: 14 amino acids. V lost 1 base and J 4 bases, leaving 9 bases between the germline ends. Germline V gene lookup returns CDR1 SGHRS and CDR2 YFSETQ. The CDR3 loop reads CASSLQAGGNTIYF. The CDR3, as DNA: TGCGCCAGCAGCTTGCAGGCAGGGGGAAACACCATATATTTT.

CDR3 residues: CASSEPLDTQYF. CDR3 DNA sequence: TGTGCCAGCAGTGAACCTTTAGATACGCAGTATTTT. The V and J genes are TRBV6-1 and TRBJ2-3, with D hard to call. The CDR3 totals 12 residues. V lost 2 bases and J lost 5, with 5 bases in between. Germline CDR1 reads MNHNS; CDR2 reads SASEGT.

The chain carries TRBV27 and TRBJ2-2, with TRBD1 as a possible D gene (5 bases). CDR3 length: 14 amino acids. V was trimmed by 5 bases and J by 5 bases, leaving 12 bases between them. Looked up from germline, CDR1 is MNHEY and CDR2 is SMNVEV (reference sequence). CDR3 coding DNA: TGTGCCAGCAGTCCCAAACAGGAGACCGGGGAGCTGTTTTTT. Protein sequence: CASSPKQETGELFF.

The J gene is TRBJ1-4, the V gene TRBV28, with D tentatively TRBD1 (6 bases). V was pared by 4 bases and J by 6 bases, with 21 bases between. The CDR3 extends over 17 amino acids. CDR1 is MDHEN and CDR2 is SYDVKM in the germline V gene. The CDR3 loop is CASSSAYRAIEDEKLFF. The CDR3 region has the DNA TGTGCCAGCAGTTCCGCATACAGGGCAATTGAAGATGAAAAACTGTTTTTT.

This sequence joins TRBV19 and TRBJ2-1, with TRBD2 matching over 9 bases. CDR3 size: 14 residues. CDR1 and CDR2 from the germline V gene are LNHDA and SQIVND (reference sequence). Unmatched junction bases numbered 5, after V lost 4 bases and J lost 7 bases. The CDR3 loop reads CASSTPSGRNEQFF. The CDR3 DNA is TGTGCCAGTAGTACCCCCAGCGGGAGGAATGAGCAGTTCTTC.

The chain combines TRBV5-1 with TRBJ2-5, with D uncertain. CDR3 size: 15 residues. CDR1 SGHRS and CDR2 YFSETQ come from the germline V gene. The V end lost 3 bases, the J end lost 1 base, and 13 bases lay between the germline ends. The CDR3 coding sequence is TGCGCCAGCAGCTATTTCAGTAGGAGCCAAGAGACCCAGTACTTC. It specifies CASSYFSRSQETQYF.

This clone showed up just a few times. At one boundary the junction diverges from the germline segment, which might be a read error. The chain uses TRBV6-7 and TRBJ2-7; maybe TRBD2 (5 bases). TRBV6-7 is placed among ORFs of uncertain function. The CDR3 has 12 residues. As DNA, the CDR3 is TGTGCCAGCAGTTACTGTCCCTACGGGGTACACTTC. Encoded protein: CASSYCPYGVHF.

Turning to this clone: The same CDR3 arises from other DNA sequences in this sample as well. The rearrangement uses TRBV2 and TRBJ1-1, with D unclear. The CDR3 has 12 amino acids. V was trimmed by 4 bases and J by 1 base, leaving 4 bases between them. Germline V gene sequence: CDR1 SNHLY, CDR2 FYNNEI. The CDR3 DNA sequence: TGTGCCAGCAGTGCGGGGAACACTGAAGCTTTCTTT. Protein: CASSAGNTEAFF.